Sequencing of this TCR beta chain was carried out in a study of T cell responses to AZD1222 COVID-19 vaccine. Researchers grouped second doses given at about 4 or about 12 weeks into one pool. Comments on this clone: The antigen is unknown.

Sequenced by immunoSEQ multiplex PCR; TCRdb stores in-frame clones only, minus some. Of 150,000 to 160,000 clones listed, around 87% are singletons. Study-level points and caveats: Donors were chiefly white British, with a greater number of females, and clonal diversity was perhaps underestimated. Only 5 or 6 individuals given AZD1222 were seropositive at baseline.

This CDR3 is 14 amino acids long. With 0 bases removed from V and 3 bases from J, the gap between germline ends came to 7 bases. This sample comprised peripheral blood, obtained 28 days after the second AZD1222 dose. The receptor comes from an adult who received the AZD1222 COVID-19 vaccine. The genes are TRBV23-1 and TRBJ2-3, with D perhaps matching TRBD1 (6 bases). TRBV23-1 is flagged as an ORF with uncertain function. This CDR3 reads CASSQSDSTDTQYF. The CDR3 nucleotides read TGCGCCAGCAGTCAATCGGACAGTACAGATACGCAGTATTTT.